This T cell receptor beta chain was identified in a study of CD8 T cells in Susac syndrome. Random hexamers were used to reverse transcribe the RNA input (roughly 0.5 to 1 ug). Multiplex immunoSEQ PCR targeted 54 Vbeta and 13 Jbeta TCR beta segments. Using its own MiXCR run on the immunoSEQ multiplex PCR reads, TCRdb lists one record per CDR3 protein. This table has tens of thousands of distinct CDR3 sequences, over 90% appearing once. This sequence originates from a human donor with multiple sclerosis. Sequencing was carried out using CD4+ T cells from PBMCs.

The CDR3 loop is CSVLRGGYNEQFF. Written as DNA, the CDR3 is TGCAGCGTTCTACGGGGGGGTTACAATGAGCAGTTCTTC. This chain uses TRBV29-1 with TRBJ2-1, with 8 bases lining up with TRBD2. The J segment lost 4 bases and the V segment lost 5 bases, leaving 4 bases of the junction unmatched. This CDR3 comprises 13 residues. Germline V lookup: CDR1 SQVTM, CDR2 ANQGSEA.